The 26 T cell receptor beta chains reported below all come from one sample, sequenced in a study of shared clonotypes between healthy human individuals (dated by TCRdb to the early 2020s). The library relied on the immunoSEQ multiplex PCR assay. As stored in TCRdb, this immuneACCESS dataset retains in-frame rearrangements with V and J assigned. A fraction of the clones does not appear; measured against another copy, unresolved V genes explain less than half of the discrepancy, and the remainder lacks a known reason. The table for this sample lists roughly 720,000 clones; 90% of them were counted only once. The leading ten clones occupy 34% of the sample. Sequenced sample: memory CD8+ T cells from PBMCs. The meaning of the sample's cell subset or site label: CD45RO+ cells pooled with CCR7-negative TemRA cells. Receptors were obtained from a young man in good health. Some clones in this sample may be carry-over from other donors' samples.

This chain links TRBV27 with TRBJ1-2; 7 bases agree with TRBD1. V trimming: 5 bases; J trimming: 3 bases; junction bases outside the gene matches: 15. The CDR3 loop spans 17 amino acids. From germline, CDR1 is MNHEY and CDR2 SMNVEV (reference sequence). CDR3 loop: CASSPKSLQGLDYGYTF. The CDR3 bases are TGTGCCAGCAGTCCAAAGTCGTTACAGGGGTTGGACTATGGCTACACCTTC.

V and J are TRBV7-3 and TRBJ2-5; D is undetermined. The CDR3 consists of 16 residues. The V and J ends lost 5 bases and 5 bases respectively, with 21 bases between them. Germline-derived CDR1 and CDR2 are SGHTA and FQGTGA. The chain's CDR3 is CASSQIGRSPLETQYF. The CDR3 DNA follows: TGTGCCAGCAGCCAAATAGGACGGTCTCCGTTGGAGACCCAGTACTTC.

The rearrangement links TRBV2 to TRBJ2-3; the match to TRBD2 covers 14 bases. V shed 4 bases, J shed 4 bases, and the junction held 10 bases outside the gene matches. This CDR3 contains 18 residues. The germline V gene has CDR1 SNHLY and CDR2 FYNNEI. The CDR3 loop reads CASSAANRGLAGADTQYF. In DNA form, the CDR3 reads TGTGCCAGCAGTGCCGCAAACCGGGGACTAGCGGGAGCAGATACGCAGTATTTT.

The V call is TRBV7-8, the J call TRBJ2-5, with no clear D. Germline V gives CDR1 SGHVS, CDR2 FQNEAQ. The CDR3 is made up of 15 amino acids. Deletions cut 2 bases from V and 0 bases from J, with 10 bases between. The CDR3 DNA follows: TGTGCCAGCAGCTTAACTGAAGGGTACCAAGAGACCCAGTACTTC. Its protein product is CASSLTEGYQETQYF.

The V gene is TRBV29-1, the J gene TRBJ2-7, with a weak D call TRBD2 (6 bases). The CDR3 runs 14 residues. Germline V gives CDR1 SQVTM, CDR2 ANQGSEA. V dropped 4 bases and J dropped 2 bases, with 15 bases sitting between them. CDR3 in DNA: TGCAGCGTTGTAGTATTCCGACTAGCCTACGAGCAGTACTTC. This gives the protein CSVVVFRLAYEQYF.

The rearrangement joins TRBV25-1 to TRBJ2-1; 8 bases are a match to TRBD2. Germline V lookup: CDR1 MGHDK, CDR2 SYGVNS. The CDR3 totals 15 residues. J was trimmed by 8 bases and V by 3 bases; bases with no gene match: 9. The CDR3 protein is CASSDVVAGRYEQFF. CDR3 nucleotides: TGTGCCAGCAGTGATGTGGTAGCGGGAAGGTATGAGCAGTTCTTC.

CDR3 bases: TGTGCCAGCACCCCCGGGACAGGGGACCGGGCCCAGTACTTC. Translating gives CASTPGTGDRAQYF. This sequence joins TRBV6-5 and TRBJ2-5; TRBD1 agrees at 10 bases. This CDR3 has 14 residues. The V and J ends lost 7 bases and 9 bases, in that order; junction bases with no gene match: 11. CDR1 is MNHEY and CDR2 is SVGAGI in the germline V gene.

A note on this clone: A single base separates this from a much larger clone, so it may be a read error. Other nucleotide sequences in the sample specify the same CDR3. The chain uses TRBV4-2 and TRBJ1-1; D is possibly TRBD1 (5 bases). The germline CDR1 and CDR2 sequences are LGHNA and YNFKEQ. The ends were cut back, 3 bases at V and 1 base at J, with 6 bases in the middle. This CDR3 region has 13 residues. Here the CDR3 DNA reads TGTGCCAGCAGCCAGGGACGGAACACTGAAGCTTTCTTT. Protein: CASSQGRNTEAFF.

The chain has TRBV5-4 and TRBJ2-3; D is perhaps TRBD1 or TRBD2 (5 bases each). CDR1 and CDR2 from the germline V gene are SGHNT and YYREEE (reference sequence). The CDR3 is 15 amino acids. V gave up 1 base and J gave up 2 bases, with 11 bases separating them. CDR3 coding DNA: TGTGCCAGCAGCTTGCGCAGGGAGCACACAGATACGCAGTATTTT. The encoded protein is CASSLRREHTDTQYF.

The rearrangement uses TRBV27 and TRBJ2-2, with a possible D match to TRBD2 (5 bases). The germline gives CDR1 MNHEY, CDR2 SMNVEV (reference sequence). Trimming shortened V by 2 bases and J by 2 bases, and 18 bases separated the two germline ends. This CDR3 has 18 amino acids. The CDR3 sequence is CASSLTPQLGLNTGELFF. CDR3 sequence (DNA): TGTGCCAGCAGTTTAACGCCCCAACTCGGACTTAACACCGGGGAGCTGTTTTTT.

This clone was picked up one time. This sequence joins TRBV9 and TRBJ2-3; D tentatively reads TRBD1 or TRBD2 (5 bases each). V dropped 5 bases and J dropped 3 bases, with 13 bases sitting between them. Germline-derived CDR1 and CDR2 are SGDLS and YYNGEE. The CDR3 sequence is 14 residues long. In DNA form, the CDR3 reads TGTGCCAGCAGAGAGTTGGGGGAGACAGATACGCAGTATTTT. This translates into CASRELGETDTQYF.

A remark on this clone: Other nucleotide sequences in the sample specify the same CDR3. This chain joins TRBV7-3 and TRBJ1-1; TRBD1 is a possible D gene (5 bases). With 2 bases removed from V and 3 bases from J, the gap between germline ends came to 7 bases. The germline gives CDR1 SGHTA, CDR2 FQGTGA. The CDR3 is made up of 13 amino acids. The CDR3 sequence is CASSLGGDTEAFF. The CDR3 coding sequence is TGTGCCAGCAGCTTAGGGGGGGACACTGAAGCTTTCTTT. The whole variable domain, filled in from reference TRBV7-3 and TRBJ1-1, reads GAGVSQTPSNKVTEKGKYVELRCDPISGHTALYWYRQSLGQGPEFLIYFQGTGAADDSGLPNDRFFAVRPEGSVSTLKIQRTERGDSAVYLCASSLGGDTEAFFGQGTRLTVV.

The rearrangement joins TRBV5-1 to TRBJ2-7, with 8 bases lining up with TRBD1. CDR3 length equals 14 residues. Germline trimming cut 4 bases from V and 4 bases from J; bases unmatched to any gene: 7. The germline V gene has CDR1 SGHRS and CDR2 YFSETQ. CDR3 sequence: CASSPGTGLYEQYF. CDR3 in DNA: TGCGCCAGCAGCCCCGGGACAGGCCTATACGAGCAGTACTTC. Complete variable domain (other parts from reference TRBV5-1 and TRBJ2-7): KAGVTQTPRYLIKTRGQQVTLSCSPISGHRSVSWYQQTPGQGLQFLFEYFSETQRNKGNFPGRFSGRQFSNSRSEMNVSTLELGDSALYLCASSPGTGLYEQYFGPGTRLTVT.

The chain uses TRBV7-6 and TRBJ2-2; D not resolved. This CDR3 comprises 13 residues. V was pared by 1 base and J by 8 bases, with 8 bases between. Germline V gene sequence: CDR1 SGHVS, CDR2 FNYEAQ. The CDR3 DNA follows: TGTGCCAGCAGCTTAGGAGTGTGGGGGGAGCTGTTTTTT. Residues: CASSLGVWGELFF.

This chain links TRBV5-8 with TRBJ2-3, with D unclear. The germline V gene encodes CDR1 SGHTS and CDR2 YDEGEE. Deletions cut 0 bases from V and 0 bases from J, with 8 bases between. The CDR3 has 15 amino acids. The CDR3 region has the DNA TGTGCCAGCAGCTTGGGGGCAGCTAGCACAGATACGCAGTATTTT. It codes for CASSLGAASTDTQYF.

The chain combines TRBV27 with TRBJ1-4, with D maybe TRBD1 (6 bases). CDR3 length: 15 amino acids. Between the trimmed V and J ends, which lost 10 bases and 5 bases, there was a span of 20 bases. CDR1 MNHEY and CDR2 SMNVEV come from the germline V gene (reference sequence). In DNA, the CDR3 is TGTGCCACTGGGGGGCGGGGAGCCAAAAATGAAAAACTGTTTTTT. Translation gives CATGGRGAKNEKLFF.

This clone was picked up one time. The chain carries TRBV2 and TRBJ2-7, with D unclear. The CDR3 has 15 residues. V was pared by 6 bases and J by 5 bases, with 20 bases between. Germline loops: CDR1 SNHLY, CDR2 FYNNEI. This CDR3 reads CASSLVFPSSNEQYF. The DNA of the CDR3 is TGTGCCAGCAGCTTAGTCTTTCCTAGTAGTAACGAGCAGTACTTC.

V and J are TRBV27 and TRBJ2-1; tentatively, D is TRBD2 (5 bases). This CDR3 comprises 14 residues. Germline V CDR1 and CDR2: MNHEY, SMNVEV (reference sequence). Between the trimmed V and J ends, which lost 3 bases and 8 bases, there was a span of 14 bases. The CDR3 DNA follows: TGTGCCAGCAGTTTTTCAGACTATAACGATGAGCAGTTCTTC. Protein: CASSFSDYNDEQFF.

This clone was observed a handful of times. The V call is TRBV7-8, the J call TRBJ1-2; 8 nucleotides agree with TRBD1. The V segment lost 5 bases and the J segment 6 bases; nucleotides outside the gene matches: 14. This CDR3 is built from 16 residues. CDR1 SGHVS and CDR2 FQNEAQ come from the germline V gene. This CDR3 is CASSVGVGRGLDGYTF. As DNA, the CDR3 is TGTGCCAGCAGCGTCGGGGTCGGCAGGGGGCTGGATGGCTACACCTTC.

The rearrangement links TRBV27 to TRBJ1-1; possibly TRBD1 for D (5 bases). CDR3 size: 14 residues. Germline V gives CDR1 MNHEY, CDR2 SMNVEV (reference sequence). The CDR3 region is CAANPGGGSTEAFF. CDR3 in DNA: TGTGCAGCTAACCCGGGCGGGGGGAGCACTGAAGCTTTCTTT.

The chain carries TRBV2 and TRBJ2-2; D may be TRBD1 (5 bases). Germline lookup yields CDR1 SNHLY and CDR2 FYNNEI. The CDR3 is 14 residues long. V gave up 7 bases and J gave up 5 bases, with 14 bases separating them. The CDR3 DNA reads as TGTGCCAGCATCGGCAGGGAAGGTACCGGGGAGCTGTTTTTT. Translated, it gives CASIGREGTGELFF. The entire variable domain, with the rest obtained from reference TRBV2 and TRBJ2-2, is as follows: EPEVTQTPSHQVTQMGQEVILRCVPISNHLYFYWYRQILGQKVEFLVSFYNNEISEKSEIFDDQFSVERPDGSNFTLKIRSTKLEDSAMYFCASIGREGTGELFFGEGSRLTVL.

V gene TRBV10-3 combines with J gene TRBJ1-2; D gene ambiguous. CDR3 length: 14 amino acids. Trimming stripped 3 bases from V and 5 bases from J, with 13 bases between. Germline V CDR1 and CDR2: ENHRY, SYGVKD. Here the CDR3 reads CAISDGSPGYGYTF. The DNA of the CDR3 is TGTGCCATCAGTGATGGGAGCCCTGGGTATGGCTACACCTTC.

The rearrangement links TRBV6-5 to TRBJ2-3; D possibly corresponds to TRBD1 (6 bases). This CDR3 spans 14 amino acids. CDR1 MNHEY and CDR2 SVGAGI come from the germline V gene. V was cut by 9 bases and J by 2 bases, with 15 bases left in between. The CDR3 sequence: CARKRDTATDTQYF. In DNA form, the CDR3 reads TGTGCCAGGAAAAGGGACACCGCCACAGATACGCAGTATTTT.

The rearrangement joins TRBV10-3 to TRBJ1-1; no reliable D call. The CDR3 runs 14 residues. V lost 4 bases, J lost 4 bases, and 13 bases lay in between. Germline V gene lookup returns CDR1 ENHRY and CDR2 SYGVKD. The DNA of the CDR3 is TGTGCCATCAGTGCTGCGCTGGTCACCACTGAAGCTTTCTTT. It encodes CAISAALVTTEAFF.

This clone has just a few counts. V gene TRBV11-2 combines with J gene TRBJ2-7; 12 bases are shared with TRBD2. Trimming took 3 bases from V and 3 from J; bases not matched to a gene: 3. CDR3 length: 15 residues. Per germline, CDR1 SGHAT and CDR2 FQNNGV. The CDR3 DNA reads as TGTGCCAGCAGCTTTCTAGCGGGAGGGGGCTACGAGCAGTACTTC. Translation gives CASSFLAGGGYEQYF.

In its sample, this clone was seen many times. This chain connects TRBV7-9 to TRBJ1-1; D remains unclear. CDR3 length equals 16 residues. The germline V gene encodes CDR1 SEHNR and CDR2 FQNEAQ (reference sequence). Trimming removed 2 bases from V and 4 bases from J, with 17 bases in between. Here the CDR3 reads CASSLRRGSDATEAFF. The CDR3 region has the DNA TGTGCCAGCAGCTTAAGGCGGGGAAGCGACGCCACTGAAGCTTTCTTT.